One T cell receptor (beta chain) is described in this entry. The sample belongs to a study of blood T cell repertoires in COVID-19. Overall study: Acute and convalescent COVID-19 specimens originated in the United States, Italy and Spain. The cDNA or gDNA used as material had been derived from T cells, B-cell-depleted T cells, or PBMCs.

Per the study methods: Amplification of reference gene primers was used by the study to estimate nucleated cell counts. The repertoire was sequenced with immunoSEQ multiplex PCR; TCRdb's copy has only in-frame clones and lacks some. The DNA gave D and trimming, while V, J and clone size come from that table. The sample includes about 120,000 clones, 75% to 90% seen only once; the top ten take around 2.3%. The sequenced sample was peripheral blood. The TCR sequence derives from a young man with acute or convalescent COVID-19.

CDR3 coding DNA: TGTGCCACCAGCAGACTGGGACACATTAATGAAAAACTGTTTTTT. Protein sequence: CATSRLGHINEKLFF. The chain couples TRBV15 to TRBJ1-4; possibly TRBD1 for D (6 bases). The germline V gene has CDR1 LNHNV and CDR2 YYDKDF (reference sequence). Trimming stripped 2 bases from V and 4 bases from J, with 11 bases between. This CDR3 comprises 15 residues.